These T cell receptor beta chains were read from a single sample in a study of cytomegalovirus exposure and HLA in healthy donors. Sequencing was performed with immunoSEQ multiplex PCR; in TCRdb, only in-frame clones are kept and a portion is missing. The sample lists 100,000 to 150,000 clones, approximately 80% occurring once. Sequenced material: PBMCs. The receptor source for this set is a woman aged 18 to 35 in good health and CMV-seropositive. CDR3s include the opening cysteine and the closing phenylalanine or tryptophan. D genes are given only for firm matches. Rows give clone size only sometimes, using once, few, many, or a class for an expanded clone.

TRBJ1-2 | 14 | TRBV6-1 | NA | NA | CASSEAGGGDGYTF | TGTGCCAGCAGTGAAGCGGGGGGGGGTGATGGCTACACCTTC
TRBJ2-5 | 16 | TRBV12-5 | NA | NA | CASGLVGVRGVKEQYF | TGTGCTAGTGGTTTGGTAGGGGTCAGGGGCGTGAAAGAGCAGTACTTC
TRBJ2-7 | 12 | TRBV19 | NA | NA | CASTGNYYEQYF | TGTGCCAGTACGGGTAACTACTACGAGCAGTACTTC
TRBJ1-2 | 11 | TRBV19 | NA | NA | CASQRGGGYTF | TGTGCCAGTCAAAGGGGGGGCGGCTACACCTTC
TRBJ2-5 | 15 | TRBV7-2 | TRBD2 | NA | CASSSGTSGGKTQYF | TGTGCCAGCAGCTCGGGAACTAGCGGGGGAAAGACCCAGTACTTC
TRBJ1-1 | 11 | TRBV2 | NA | NA | CASIGNTEAFF | TGTGCCAGCATCGGGAACACTGAAGCTTTCTTT
TRBJ2-5 | 16 | TRBV9 | TRBD2 | NA | CASTRNSGGGQETQYF | TGTGCCAGCACCCGGAATAGCGGGGGGGGACAAGAGACCCAGTACTTC
TRBJ1-2 | 15 | TRBV4-2 | TRBD1 | NA | CASSQAQGDNYGYTF | TGTGCCAGCAGCCAAGCCCAGGGGGACAACTATGGCTACACCTTC
TRBJ2-5 | 16 | TRBV5-1 | NA | once | CASSSGWGETQETQYF | TGCGCCAGCAGCTCTGGATGGGGCGAAACCCAAGAGACCCAGTACTTC
TRBJ1-4 | 15 | TRBV9 | NA | NA | CASSVENGANEKLFF | TGTGCCAGCAGCGTAGAAAACGGGGCTAATGAAAAACTGTTTTTT
TRBJ2-1 | 13 | TRBV29-1 | NA | few | CSAPDVGAGEQFF | TGCAGCGCCCCCGACGTGGGGGCCGGCGAGCAGTTCTTC
TRBJ2-5 | 18 | TRBV25-1 | TRBD2 | NA | CASRQSPASGGTQETQYF | TGTGCCAGCAGACAATCCCCGGCTAGCGGGGGGACTCAAGAGACCCAGTACTTC
TRBJ2-3 | 14 | TRBV19 | NA | NA | CASTRTESTDTQYF | TGTGCCAGTACCCGGACAGAAAGCACAGATACGCAGTATTTT
TRBJ1-2 | 15 | TRBV4-1 | NA | few | CASSQELTANYGYTF | TGCGCCAGCAGCCAAGAACTAACTGCTAACTATGGCTACACCTTC
TRBJ1-2 | 16 | TRBV6-1 | NA | NA | CASSEALVLANYGYTF | TGTGCCAGCAGTGAAGCGCTGGTCTTAGCTAACTATGGCTACACCTTC
TRBJ1-1 | 15 | TRBV19 | TRBD1 | few | CASRLQTGVNTEAFF | TGTGCCAGTAGACTACAGACAGGGGTGAACACTGAAGCTTTCTTT
TRBJ2-3 | 14 | TRBV28 | TRBD2 | NA | CASSERGATDTQYF | TGTGCCAGCTCAGAGCGGGGGGCCACAGATACGCAGTATTTT
TRBJ2-7 | 12 | TRBV19 | NA | NA | CASSINLREQYF | TGTGCCAGTAGTATCAACCTCCGGGAGCAGTACTTC
TRBJ1-4 | 15 | TRBV4-1 | NA | once | CASSQDGVGGEKLFF | TGCGCCAGCAGCCAAGACGGGGTAGGCGGCGAAAAACTGTTTTTT
TRBJ2-1 | 17 | TRBV5-1 | TRBD2 | NA | CASSMRTSGGGRNEQFF | TGCGCCAGCAGCATGCGGACTAGCGGGGGGGGCCGCAATGAGCAGTTCTTC
TRBJ2-7 | 14 | TRBV6-1 | NA | NA | CASSSTGLSYEQYF | TGTGCCAGCAGTTCTACGGGACTTAGCTACGAGCAGTACTTC
TRBJ1-2 | 12 | TRBV7-9 | NA | NA | CASSFGGDGYTF | TGTGCCAGCAGCTTCGGAGGGGATGGCTACACCTTC
TRBJ1-1 | 11 | TRBV20-1 | NA | few | CSALENTEAFF | TGCAGTGCTTTAGAGAACACTGAAGCTTTCTTT
TRBJ2-5 | 14 | TRBV5-1 | NA | NA | CASSLFPSQETQYF | TGCGCCAGCAGCTTGTTTCCATCCCAAGAGACCCAGTACTTC
TRBJ2-3 | 18 | TRBV9 | TRBD2 | NA | CASSAPGGGAGGADTQYF | TGTGCCAGCAGCGCACCGGGGGGAGGAGCGGGGGGGGCAGATACGCAGTATTTT
TRBJ2-7 | 13 | TRBV5-4 | TRBD2 | NA | CASSLRGVYEQYF | TGTGCCAGCAGCTTGCGGGGGGTCTACGAGCAGTACTTC
TRBJ2-7 | 14 | TRBV28 | TRBD1 | NA | CASSLTGSSYEQYF | TGTGCCAGCAGTTTGACAGGGAGCTCCTACGAGCAGTACTTC
TRBJ2-1 | 13 | TRBV29-1 | TRBD1 | NA | CSPRYGTGSEQFF | TGCAGCCCGAGATACGGGACAGGCAGTGAGCAGTTCTTC
TRBJ2-7 | 14 | TRBV28 | NA | NA | CASSPDRRFYEQYF | TGTGCCAGCAGTCCCGACAGGCGCTTCTACGAGCAGTACTTC
TRBJ1-1 | 17 | TRBV11-3 | TRBD1 | NA | CASSVPGTGEDLAEAFF | TGTGCCAGCAGCGTACCCGGGACAGGGGAGGACTTGGCTGAAGCTTTCTTT
TRBJ2-6 | 15 | TRBV29-1 | NA | NA | CSVEDLSSGANVLTF | TGCAGCGTTGAAGATCTGAGCTCTGGGGCCAACGTCCTGACTTTC
TRBJ1-5 | 17 | TRBV19 | NA | few | CASSGGEEGVGNQPQHF | TGTGCCAGTAGTGGGGGGGAGGAGGGAGTGGGGAATCAGCCCCAGCATTTT
TRBJ2-1 | 15 | TRBV11-2 | TRBD2 | NA | CASSFTSGGDNEQFF | TGTGCCAGCAGCTTTACTAGCGGGGGGGACAATGAGCAGTTCTTC
TRBJ2-2 | 16 | TRBV5-4 | TRBD1 | once | CASSLGGQLYTGELFF | TGTGCCAGCAGCTTGGGGGGACAGCTTTACACCGGGGAGCTGTTTTTT
TRBJ2-7 | 15 | TRBV28 | NA | few | CASSPDRRKFYEQYF | TGTGCCAGCAGTCCCGACAGGAGGAAATTTTACGAGCAGTACTTC
TRBJ2-7 | 13 | TRBV7-9 | TRBD1 | NA | CASSFRDRYEQYF | TGTGCCAGCAGCTTCAGGGACAGGTACGAGCAGTACTTC